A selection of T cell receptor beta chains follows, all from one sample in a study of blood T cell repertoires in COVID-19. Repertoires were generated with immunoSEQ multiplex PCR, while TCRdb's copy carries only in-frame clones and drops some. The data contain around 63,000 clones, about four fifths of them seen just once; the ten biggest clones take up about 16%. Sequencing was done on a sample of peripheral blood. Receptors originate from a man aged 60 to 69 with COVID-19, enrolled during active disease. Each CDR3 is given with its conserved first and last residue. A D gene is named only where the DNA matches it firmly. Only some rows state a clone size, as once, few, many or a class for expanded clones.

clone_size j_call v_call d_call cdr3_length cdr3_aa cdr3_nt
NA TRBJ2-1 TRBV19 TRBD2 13 CASRLIAGGEQFF TGTGCCAGTAGACTCATAGCGGGAGGCGAGCAGTTCTTC
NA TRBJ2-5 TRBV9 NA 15 CASSAPGRGGETQYF TGTGCCAGCAGCGCCCCCGGCAGGGGTGGCGAGACCCAGTACTTC
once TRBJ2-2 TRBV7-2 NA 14 CASSLLDSSGELFF TGTGCCAGCAGCTTACTGGACAGTTCCGGGGAGCTGTTTTTT
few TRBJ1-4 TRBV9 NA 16 CASSVGATGSGEKLFF TGTGCCAGCAGCGTAGGGGCAACAGGGTCGGGTGAAAAACTGTTTTTT
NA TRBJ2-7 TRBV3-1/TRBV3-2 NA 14 CASSQAWPAYEQYF TGTGCCAGCAGCCAAGCGTGGCCAGCCTACGAGCAGTACTTC
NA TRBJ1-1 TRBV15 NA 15 CATSRRESLNTEAFF TGTGCCACCAGCAGGCGCGAATCCCTGAACACTGAAGCTTTCTTT
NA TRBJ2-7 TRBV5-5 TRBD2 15 CASSRTSGGSYEQYF TGTGCCAGCTCCCGGACTAGCGGGGGTTCCTACGAGCAGTACTTC
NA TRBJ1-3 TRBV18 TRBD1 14 CASSPGTGGNTIYF TGTGCCAGCTCACCTGGGACAGGGGGAAACACCATATATTTT
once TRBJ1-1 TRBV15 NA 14 CATSRDPGGTEAFF TGTGCCACCAGCAGAGATCCAGGAGGGACTGAAGCTTTCTTT
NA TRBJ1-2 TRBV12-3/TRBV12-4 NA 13 CASSVDSGSFSTF TGTGCCAGCAGTGTGGACAGCGGCTCCTTTTCTACCTTC
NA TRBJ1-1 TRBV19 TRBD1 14 CASSFDRANTEAFF TGTGCCAGTAGCTTCGACAGGGCGAACACTGAAGCTTTCTTT
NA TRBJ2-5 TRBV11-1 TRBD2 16 CASSRGTSGSLETQYF TGTGCCAGCAGCCGCGGGACTAGCGGGAGCCTGGAGACCCAGTACTTC
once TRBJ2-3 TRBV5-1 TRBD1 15 CASSLTGGLADTQYF TGCGCCAGCAGCTTGACAGGGGGCTTAGCAGATACGCAGTATTTT
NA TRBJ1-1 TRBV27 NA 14 CASSPDSYATEAFF TGTGCCAGCAGCCCGGACAGTTACGCAACTGAAGCTTTCTTT
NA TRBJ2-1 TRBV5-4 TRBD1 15 CASSLDTGVGNEQFF TGTGCCAGCAGCTTGGACACAGGGGTGGGGAATGAGCAGTTCTTC
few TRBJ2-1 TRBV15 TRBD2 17 CATSRDVSGRAVYEQFF TGTGCCACCAGCAGAGATGTCAGCGGGAGGGCCGTATATGAGCAGTTCTTC
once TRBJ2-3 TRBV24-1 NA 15 CATSDFGQGADTQYF TGTGCCACCAGTGATTTTGGGCAGGGTGCGGATACGCAGTATTTT
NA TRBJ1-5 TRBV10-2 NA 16 CASSEFKHDRYQPQHF TGCGCCAGCAGTGAGTTCAAACACGACAGGTATCAGCCCCAGCATTTT
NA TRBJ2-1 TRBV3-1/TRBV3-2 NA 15 CASSQGNGVGYEQFF TGTGCCAGCAGCCAAGGGAACGGGGTGGGGTATGAGCAGTTCTTC
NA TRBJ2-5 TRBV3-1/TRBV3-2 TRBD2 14 CASSFSGSAETQYF TGTGCCAGCAGCTTTAGCGGGAGCGCTGAGACCCAGTACTTC
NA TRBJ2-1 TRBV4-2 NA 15 CASSQEPRDGNEQFF TGTGCCAGCAGCCAAGAGCCACGGGATGGTAATGAGCAGTTCTTC
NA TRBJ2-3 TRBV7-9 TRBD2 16 CASSLVAGGLTDTQYF TGTGCCAGCAGCTTAGTAGCGGGGGGCCTCACAGATACGCAGTATTTT
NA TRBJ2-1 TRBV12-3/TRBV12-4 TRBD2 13 CASRPLRGGVQFF TGTGCCAGCAGACCCCTCCGGGGGGGGGTCCAGTTCTTC
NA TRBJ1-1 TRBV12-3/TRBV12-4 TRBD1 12 CASSTDRGQAFF TGTGCCAGCAGTACCGACAGGGGTCAGGCTTTCTTT
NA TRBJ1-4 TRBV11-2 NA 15 CASSLGRQYDEKLFF TGTGCCAGCAGCTTAGGAAGACAATACGATGAAAAACTGTTTTTT
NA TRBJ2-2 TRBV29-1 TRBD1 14 CSVWDRGSTGELFF TGCAGCGTATGGGACAGGGGGTCCACCGGGGAGCTGTTTTTT
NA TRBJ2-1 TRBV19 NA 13 CASSPQVPPEQFF TGTGCCAGTAGTCCCCAGGTTCCGCCCGAGCAGTTCTTC
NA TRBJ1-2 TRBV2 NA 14 CASTRGPGEAGYTF TGTGCCAGCACCCGAGGGCCAGGGGAAGCTGGCTACACCTTC
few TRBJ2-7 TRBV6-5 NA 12 CASSYLDGQKSF TGTGCCAGCAGTTACTTGGATGGACAGAAATCCTTC
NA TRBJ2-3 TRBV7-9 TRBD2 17 CASSPRAAGGPGDTQYF TGTGCCAGCAGCCCCAGGGCAGCGGGAGGGCCGGGAGATACGCAGTATTTT
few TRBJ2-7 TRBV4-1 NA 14 CASSQVGTPSTPYF TGCGCCAGCAGCCAGGTGGGGACTCCCAGTACCCCGTACTTC
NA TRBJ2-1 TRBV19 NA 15 CASRSASGGSDEQFF TGTGCCAGTAGATCTGCCTCCGGAGGGTCCGATGAGCAGTTCTTC
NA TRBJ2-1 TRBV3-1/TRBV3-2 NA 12 CASSPGLMVQFF TGTGCCAGCAGCCCGGGGTTGATGGTGCAGTTCTTC
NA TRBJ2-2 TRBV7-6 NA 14 CASSRVANTGELFF TGTGCCAGCAGCCGCGTCGCGAACACCGGGGAGCTGTTTTTT
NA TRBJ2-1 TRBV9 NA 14 CASSVDRTYNEQFF TGTGCCAGCAGCGTAGATAGAACCTACAATGAGCAGTTCTTC
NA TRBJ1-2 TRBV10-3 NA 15 CAISELGHTNYGYTF TGTGCCATCAGTGAATTGGGACACACTAACTATGGCTACACCTTC
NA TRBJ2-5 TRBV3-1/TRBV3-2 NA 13 CASSQGGRGTQYF TGTGCCAGCAGCCAAGGGGGCCGCGGGACCCAGTACTTC
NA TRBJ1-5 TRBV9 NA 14 CASSVSGVDQPQHF TGTGCCAGCAGCGTTTCCGGGGTCGATCAGCCCCAGCATTTT
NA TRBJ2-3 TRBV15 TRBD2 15 CATSIQRESTDTQYF TGTGCCACCAGCATCCAGCGGGAATCCACAGATACGCAGTATTTT
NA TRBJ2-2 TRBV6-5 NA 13 CASRASGTGELFF TGTGCCAGCAGGGCGAGCGGAACCGGGGAGCTGTTTTTT